This entry features one T cell receptor beta chain sequence. Repertoires were generated with immunoSEQ multiplex PCR, while TCRdb's copy carries only in-frame clones and drops some. The table has around 110,000 clones, about nine tenths seen once. The entry originates in a study of T cell responses to AZD1222 COVID-19 vaccine. The sequencing used peripheral blood, collected 28 days after the second AZD1222 dose. The receptor was isolated from an adult who received the AZD1222 COVID-19 vaccine.

CDR3 region: CASSVAGSQSYEQYF. In DNA, the CDR3 is TGTGCCAGCAGCGTAGCTGGGAGTCAGTCCTACGAGCAGTACTTC. This rearrangement joins TRBV9 to TRBJ2-7, with D perhaps TRBD2 (5 bases). Trimming left V 0 bases short and J 1 base short, with 11 bases between. CDR1 is SGDLS, CDR2 YYNGEE, per germline. The CDR3 covers 15 residues.